A single sample is the source of the 9 T cell receptor beta chains below, sequenced in a study of blood T cell repertoires in COVID-19. The protocol was immunoSEQ multiplex PCR, while the TCRdb copy is restricted to in-frame clones and leaves out a portion. Among about 240,000 clones listed, approximately 83% were seen once. Source material: PBMCs or T cells enriched from blood (not recorded which). The receptors were sampled from a middle-aged woman with acute COVID-19.

The chain has TRBV5-1 and TRBJ2-7, with D unclear. CDR3 length: 16 residues. V was cut by 3 bases and J by 5 bases, with 21 bases left in between. Germline V gene lookup returns CDR1 SGHRS and CDR2 YFSETQ. The CDR3 nucleotides are TGCGCCAGCAGCTCCGCGAGAGATAGAACCCCCGACGAGCAGTACTTC. It translates to CASSSARDRTPDEQYF.

The gene calls are TRBV7-9 and TRBJ1-6; 7 bases agree with TRBD1. The CDR3 is made up of 15 amino acids. V lost 2 bases, J lost 4 bases, and 2 bases stayed unmatched. Germline V lookup: CDR1 SEHNR, CDR2 FQNEAQ (reference sequence). CDR3: CASSLTGQYNSPLHF. CDR3 in DNA: TGTGCCAGCAGCTTAACGGGACAGTATAATTCACCCCTCCACTTT. Combining the CDR3 with reference TRBV7-9 and TRBJ1-6 gives the whole variable domain DTGVSQNPRHKITKRGQNVTFRCDPISEHNRLYWYRQTLGQGPEFLTYFQNEAQLEKSRLLSDRFSAERPKGSFSTLEIQRTEQGDSAMYLCASSLTGQYNSPLHFGNGTRLTVT.

V gene TRBV2 combines with J gene TRBJ2-7; D not resolved. Germline V gene lookup returns CDR1 SNHLY and CDR2 FYNNEI. CDR3 size: 12 residues. The V end was cut by 6 bases, the J end by 6 bases, with 12 bases between. CDR3 protein: CASRDISFEQYF. Here the CDR3 DNA reads TGTGCCAGCAGAGACATTTCTTTCGAGCAGTACTTC.

The chain joins TRBV4-1 to TRBJ2-4; D gene unclear. V was trimmed by 1 base and J by 3 bases, leaving 7 bases between them. The CDR3 sequence is 14 residues long. Germline V lookup: CDR1 MGHRA, CDR2 YSYEKL. In DNA form, the CDR3 reads TGCGCCAGCAGCCAAGCTGGCGGCAAAAACATTCAGTACTTC. It specifies CASSQAGGKNIQYF.

This clone showed up just a few times. This sequence joins TRBV6-1 and TRBJ2-7, with 12 positions matching TRBD2. This CDR3 contains 16 residues. V trimming: 4 bases; J trimming: 4 bases; junction bases outside the gene matches: 8. Germline V gene data show CDR1 as MNHNS and CDR2 as SASEGT. The CDR3 loop reads CASSALAGTSGYEQYF. The CDR3 nucleotides are TGTGCCAGCAGTGCGCTGGCCGGGACTAGCGGGTACGAGCAGTACTTC.

V gene TRBV11-1 combines with J gene TRBJ2-1; D unresolved. Trimming removed 5 bases at V and 0 bases at J, with 14 bases between. The CDR3 has 16 residues. Germline V gives CDR1 SGHAT, CDR2 FQDESV (reference sequence). The CDR3 spells CASSKAGLSSYNEQFF. CDR3 nucleotides: TGTGCCAGCAGCAAGGCCGGGTTAAGCTCCTACAATGAGCAGTTCTTC.

This chain connects TRBV5-5 to TRBJ2-7, with TRBD2 as a possible D gene (5 bases). V dropped 7 bases and J dropped 3 bases, with 14 bases sitting between them. CDR1 and CDR2 (germline): SGHKS, YYEKEE (reference sequence). The CDR3 extends over 13 amino acids. The CDR3 coding sequence is TGTGCCAGCGAGGACTTCCGAAGCTACGAGCAGTACTTC. It codes for CASEDFRSYEQYF.

This chain uses TRBV20-1 with TRBJ2-6; TRBD2 agrees at 9 bases. Germline assignment: CDR1 DFQATT and CDR2 SNEGSKA (reference sequence). This CDR3 is 16 amino acids long. V dropped 3 bases and J dropped 2; count of bases not matched to a gene: 5. The CDR3 sequence is CSASPSGMAGANVLTF. The DNA of the CDR3 is TGCAGTGCTAGTCCTAGCGGGATGGCTGGGGCCAACGTCCTGACTTTC.

The rearrangement links TRBV5-6 to TRBJ1-2; D unclear. CDR3 size: 11 residues. Deletions cut 0 bases from V and 8 bases from J, with 5 bases between. The germline V gene has CDR1 SGHDT and CDR2 YYEEEE. Written as DNA, the CDR3 is TGTGCCAGCAGCTTGGGTCCGGGCTACACCTTC. It specifies CASSLGPGYTF.